The 24 T cell receptor beta chains given below trace back to one sample, sequenced in a study of coeliac disease. Findings and caveats of the study: Control samples showed higher TRB and TRG clonality than intraepithelial and lamina propria samples in active celiac disease.

Produced via immunoSEQ multiplex PCR; TCRdb's table is partial and in-frame only. Here the sample spans 6,000 to 8,500 clones, approximately 70% being singletons. These receptors are not linked to any known antigen. The source material was lamina propria lymphocytes from the gut. The source is a woman aged 18-29 years with active celiac disease.

This clone was found a few times. Distinct nucleotide sequences in the sample also encode this CDR3. The V gene is TRBV7-9, the J gene TRBJ1-2, with 7 nucleotides matching TRBD1. Looked up from germline, CDR1 is SEHNR and CDR2 is FQNEAQ (reference sequence). The trim removed 3 bases at V and 3 bases at J, leaving 1 base unmatched. This CDR3 has 13 amino acids. As DNA, the CDR3 is TGTGCCAGCAGCTTCGGACAGGACTATGGCTACACCTTC. Its protein is CASSFGQDYGYTF.

This clone was detected only a few times. The chain recombines TRBV5-1 with TRBJ2-1, with 12 bases that match TRBD2. CDR3 length equals 17 residues. V gave up 0 bases and J gave up 5 bases; unmatched junction bases: 6. Germline assignment: CDR1 SGHRS and CDR2 YFSETQ. CDR3 DNA sequence: TGCGCCAGCAGCTTGGAGGCTAGCGGGAGGGCCGACAATGAGCAGTTCTTC. As protein: CASSLEASGRADNEQFF.

V and J are TRBV10-3 and TRBJ2-1, with 7 positions matching TRBD1. With 7 bases clipped from V and 9 bases from J, the junction kept 3 bases outside the gene matches. The CDR3 is made up of 11 amino acids. The germline V gene has CDR1 ENHRY and CDR2 SYGVKD. In DNA form, the CDR3 reads TGTGCCATCACCCCAGGGGGTGAGCAGTTCTTC. This sequence encodes CAITPGGEQFF.

The CDR3 is CASTLRGAANYGYTF. CDR3 bases: TGTGCCAGCACTTTACGTGGAGCAGCTAACTATGGCTACACCTTC. The chain employs TRBV6-1 and TRBJ1-2, with D hard to call. Trimming removed 7 bases from V and 0 bases from J, with 15 bases in between. There are 15 residues in the CDR3. The germline gives CDR1 MNHNS, CDR2 SASEGT.

In this sample, this clone turned up once. J is TRBJ1-2 and V is TRBV2; D uncertain. This CDR3 is 15 amino acids long. CDR1 and CDR2 from the germline V gene are SNHLY and FYNNEI. Between the trimmed V and J ends, which lost 2 bases and 4 bases, there was a span of 14 bases. This CDR3 is CASSETTVVVYGYTF. CDR3 nucleotide sequence: TGTGCCAGCAGTGAAACTACGGTCGTCGTCTATGGCTACACCTTC.

The chain carries TRBV5-1 and TRBJ2-3; tentative D call: TRBD1 (7 bases). The CDR3 extends over 15 amino acids. Deletions cut 0 bases from V and 5 bases from J, with 13 bases between. Looked up from germline, CDR1 is SGHRS and CDR2 is YFSETQ. Here the CDR3 reads CASSLVGTAGDTQYF. In nucleotides, the CDR3 is TGCGCCAGCAGCTTGGTAGGGACAGCGGGAGATACGCAGTATTTT.

The chain combines TRBV5-4 with TRBJ2-1; D gene uncertain. The CDR3 loop spans 15 amino acids. CDR1 and CDR2 (germline): SGHNT, YYREEE (reference sequence). V was cut by 0 bases and J by 4 bases, with 11 bases left in between. CDR3 coding DNA: TGTGCCAGCAGCTTGGTAGCCATAAGGTACAATGAGCAGTTCTTC. It encodes CASSLVAIRYNEQFF. The entire variable domain, with the rest obtained from reference TRBV5-4 and TRBJ2-1, is as follows: ETGVTQSPTHLIKTRGQQVTLRCSSQSGHNTVSWYQQALGQGPQFIFQYYREEENGRGNFPPRFSGLQFPNYSSELNVNALELDDSALYLCASSLVAIRYNEQFFGPGTRLTVL.

The chain uses TRBV5-1 and TRBJ2-1; maybe TRBD2 (6 bases). V lost 4 bases to trimming and J lost 4 bases, with 15 bases between them. This CDR3 contains 15 residues. Germline assignment: CDR1 SGHRS and CDR2 YFSETQ. The CDR3 nucleotides are TGCGCCAGCAGCCCCGGGACTGACATTTACAATGAGCAGTTCTTC. It codes for CASSPGTDIYNEQFF.

This clone was picked up a small number of times. The rearrangement joins TRBV5-1 to TRBJ2-1; D ambiguous. CDR3 length equals 12 residues. Trimming removed 0 bases at V and 7 bases at J, with 5 bases between. The germline gives CDR1 SGHRS, CDR2 YFSETQ. The CDR3 region is CASSLARNEQFF. As DNA, the CDR3 is TGCGCCAGCAGCTTGGCGCGAAATGAGCAGTTCTTC.

This clone was observed a handful of times. V usage is TRBV5-6 and J usage is TRBJ2-7; TRBD2 agrees at 8 bases. J gave up 6 bases and V 0 bases, and 5 bases lay outside the gene matches. The length of the CDR3 is 14 residues. Germline CDR1 reads SGHDT; CDR2 reads YYEEEE. In nucleotides, the CDR3 is TGTGCCAGCAGCTTGGAAGCGGGGGTTTTCGAGCAGTACTTC. Amino acids: CASSLEAGVFEQYF.

CDR3 loop: CSALDLTQYF. CDR3 nucleotides: TGCAGTGCCCTAGACCTCACGCAGTATTTT. The chain recombines TRBV20-1 with TRBJ2-3; D unclear. The CDR3 runs to 10 residues. CDR1 and CDR2 (germline): DFQATT, SNEGSKA (reference sequence). Between the trimmed V and J ends, which lost 6 bases and 9 bases, there was a span of 10 bases.

This clone was detected a few times. The chain has TRBV5-1 and TRBJ2-1; a weak D match, TRBD2 (5 bases). Trimming took off 1 base at V and 8 bases at J, with 10 bases between the two ends. Germline V gene lookup returns CDR1 SGHRS and CDR2 YFSETQ. CDR3 length equals 13 residues. CDR3 nucleotides: TGCGCCAGCAGCTTGCCTAGCTCCCATGAGCAGTTCTTC. It is translated as CASSLPSSHEQFF.

V gene TRBV18 combines with J gene TRBJ1-1, with D possibly matching TRBD1 (6 bases). CDR3 length: 15 residues. Germline CDR1 and CDR2: KGHSH and LQKENI. V was trimmed by 4 bases and J by 2 bases, leaving 14 bases between them. The CDR3 protein is CASSRGRGGNTEAFF. The CDR3 nucleotides are TGTGCCAGCTCACGGGGTCGAGGGGGTAACACTGAAGCTTTCTTT.

The V and J genes are TRBV5-1 and TRBJ2-7; TRBD1 or TRBD2 may be the D gene (6 bases each). The ends were cut back, 4 bases at V and 5 bases at J, with 10 bases in the middle. Germline V CDR1 and CDR2: SGHRS, YFSETQ. This CDR3 region has 12 residues. In nucleotides, the CDR3 is TGCGCCAGCAGCCTGGGGGGCCACGAGCAGTACTTC. This encodes CASSLGGHEQYF. The full variable domain, in which reference TRBV5-1 and TRBJ2-7 provide the parts outside the CDR3, is KAGVTQTPRYLIKTRGQQVTLSCSPISGHRSVSWYQQTPGQGLQFLFEYFSETQRNKGNFPGRFSGRQFSNSRSEMNVSTLELGDSALYLCASSLGGHEQYFGPGTRLTVT.

This clone turned up a few times. The chain couples TRBV5-1 to TRBJ1-6; 12 nucleotides line up with TRBD1. CDR3 length equals 15 residues. The V gene's germline CDR1 is SGHRS and CDR2 YFSETQ. The trim removed 4 bases at V and 9 bases at J, leaving 5 bases unmatched. DNA for the CDR3: TGCGCCAGCAGCACCGGGACAGGGGGCGGTTCACCCCTCCACTTT. It specifies CASSTGTGGGSPLHF.

This chain links TRBV7-2 with TRBJ1-1; D unresolved. With 3 bases removed from V and 1 base from J, the gap between germline ends came to 6 bases. This CDR3 has 13 residues. Germline lookup yields CDR1 SGHTA and CDR2 FQGNSA. The CDR3 DNA sequence: TGTGCCAGCAGCTTCGGTAAGAACACTGAAGCTTTCTTT. This gives the protein CASSFGKNTEAFF. Together with reference TRBV7-2 and TRBJ1-1, the CDR3 gives the full variable domain: GAGVSQSPSNKVTEKGKDVELRCDPISGHTALYWYRQSLGQGLEFLIYFQGNSAPDKSGLPSDRFSAERTGGSVSTLTIQRTQQEDSAVYLCASSFGKNTEAFFGQGTRLTVV.

In its sample, this clone was seen a few times. The gene calls are TRBV6-1 and TRBJ2-7; possible D gene TRBD1, 5 bases. Germline V CDR1 and CDR2: MNHNS, SASEGT. The CDR3 spans 14 residues. Trimming shortened V by 8 bases and J by 0 bases, and 14 bases separated the two germline ends. CDR3 sequence reads: CASSRTSTSYEQYF. The CDR3 DNA follows: TGTGCCAGCTCCCGGACATCTACCTCCTACGAGCAGTACTTC.

The sample holds a few counts of this clone. The chain combines TRBV7-6 with TRBJ1-1; TRBD1 aligns across 7 bases. Losses at the gene ends were 6 bases for V and 8 bases for J; bases not matched to a gene: 9. From germline, CDR1 is SGHVS and CDR2 FNYEAQ. The CDR3 totals 13 residues. The CDR3 is CASSERGRLEAFF. CDR3 bases: TGTGCCAGCAGTGAGAGGGGGCGGCTGGAAGCTTTCTTT.

The CDR3 spells CASSQAGGLAGLQNEQFF. The CDR3 nucleotides read TGTGCCAGCAGCCAAGCTGGGGGACTAGCCGGACTTCAGAATGAGCAGTTCTTC. The chain couples TRBV14 to TRBJ2-1; 9 bases line up with TRBD2. The CDR3 spans 18 residues. Germline-derived CDR1 and CDR2 are SGHDN and FVKESK. Trimming took 1 base from V and 7 from J; bases not matched to a gene: 14.

This clone was observed a handful of times. The J gene is TRBJ1-2, the V gene TRBV5-1; D is uncertain. CDR3 length equals 13 residues. The germline CDR1 and CDR2 sequences are SGHRS and YFSETQ. The V and J ends lost 4 bases and 3 bases respectively, with 10 bases between them. CDR3 sequence: CASSPSSDYGYTF. The CDR3 DNA follows: TGCGCCAGCAGCCCCAGCAGCGACTATGGCTACACCTTC. Full variable domain (remainder filled in from reference TRBV5-1 and TRBJ1-2): KAGVTQTPRYLIKTRGQQVTLSCSPISGHRSVSWYQQTPGQGLQFLFEYFSETQRNKGNFPGRFSGRQFSNSRSEMNVSTLELGDSALYLCASSPSSDYGYTFGSGTRLTVV.

The DNA for the CDR3 is TGTGCCAGCAGCTTGGCACTCCCCGGGACTAGCGGGGGGGCCGGGACGCAGTATTTT. Its protein product is CASSLALPGTSGGAGTQYF. The chain employs TRBV5-5 and TRBJ2-3; 16 nucleotides match TRBD2. The CDR3 is made up of 19 amino acids. Germline values: CDR1 SGHKS, CDR2 YYEKEE (reference sequence). J lost 9 bases, V lost 0 bases, and 13 bases had no gene match.

The chain recombines TRBV29-1 with TRBJ2-1; 7 nucleotides agree with TRBD2. In germline, CDR1 is SQVTM, CDR2 ANQGSEA. V trimming: 8 bases; J trimming: 11 bases; junction bases outside the gene matches: 9. The CDR3 spans 11 residues. The CDR3 reads CSLLDGRKQFF. For the CDR3, the DNA is TGCAGCCTACTAGACGGGAGGAAGCAGTTCTTC.

The chain combines TRBV27 with TRBJ2-1; 10 bases fit TRBD2. CDR3 length: 16 amino acids. Germline V gene data show CDR1 as MNHEY and CDR2 as SMNVEV (reference sequence). V lost 6 bases, J lost 6 bases, and 11 bases stayed unmatched. The CDR3 DNA is TGTGCCAGCAGGGGTTACGAACTAGCGGGATCCAATGAGCAGTTCTTC. This gives the protein CASRGYELAGSNEQFF.

CDR3 sequence reads: CASSSATQNTEAFF. The CDR3 coding sequence is TGTGCCAGCAGCTCCGCGACACAAAACACTGAAGCTTTCTTT. The V and J genes are TRBV5-6 and TRBJ1-1; D is unresolved. The CDR3 is made up of 14 amino acids. From germline, CDR1 is SGHDT and CDR2 YYEEEE. Trimming cost V 3 bases and J 2 bases, with 11 bases left between them.